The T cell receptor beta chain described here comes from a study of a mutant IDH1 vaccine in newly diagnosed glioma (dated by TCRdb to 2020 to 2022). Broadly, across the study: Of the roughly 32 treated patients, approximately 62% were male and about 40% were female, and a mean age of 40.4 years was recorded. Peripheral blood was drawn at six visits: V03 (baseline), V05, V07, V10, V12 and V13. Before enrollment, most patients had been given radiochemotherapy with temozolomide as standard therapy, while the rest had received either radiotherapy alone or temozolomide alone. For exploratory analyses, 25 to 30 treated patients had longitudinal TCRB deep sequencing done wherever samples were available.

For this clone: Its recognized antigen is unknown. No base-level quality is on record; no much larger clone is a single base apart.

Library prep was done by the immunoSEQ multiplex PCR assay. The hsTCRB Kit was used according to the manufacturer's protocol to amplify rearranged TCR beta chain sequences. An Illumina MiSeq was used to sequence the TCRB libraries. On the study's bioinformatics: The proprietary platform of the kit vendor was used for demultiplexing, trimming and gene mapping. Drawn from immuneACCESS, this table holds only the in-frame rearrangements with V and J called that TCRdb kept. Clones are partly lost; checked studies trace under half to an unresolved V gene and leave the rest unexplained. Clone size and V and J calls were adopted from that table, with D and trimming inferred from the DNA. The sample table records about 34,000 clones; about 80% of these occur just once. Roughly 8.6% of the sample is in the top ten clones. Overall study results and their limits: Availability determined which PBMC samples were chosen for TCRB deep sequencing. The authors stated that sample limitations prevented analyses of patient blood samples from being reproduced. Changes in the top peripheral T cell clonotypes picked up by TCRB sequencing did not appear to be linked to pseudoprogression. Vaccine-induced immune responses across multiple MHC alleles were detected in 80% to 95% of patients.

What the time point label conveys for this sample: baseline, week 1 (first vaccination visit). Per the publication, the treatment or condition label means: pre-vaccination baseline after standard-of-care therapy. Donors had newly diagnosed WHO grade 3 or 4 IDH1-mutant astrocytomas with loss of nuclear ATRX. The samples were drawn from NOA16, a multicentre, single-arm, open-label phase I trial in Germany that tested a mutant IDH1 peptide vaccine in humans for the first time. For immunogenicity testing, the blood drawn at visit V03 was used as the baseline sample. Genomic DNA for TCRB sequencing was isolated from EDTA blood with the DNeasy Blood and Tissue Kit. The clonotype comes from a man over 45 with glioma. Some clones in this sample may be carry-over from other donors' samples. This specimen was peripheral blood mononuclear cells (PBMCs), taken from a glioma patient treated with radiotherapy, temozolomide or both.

The DNA sequence reads TGTGCCAGCAGCTTTCGACATCTCTCTGGAAACACCATATATTTT. It is translated as CASSFRHLSGNTIYF. The chain is made from TRBV5-6 and TRBJ1-3; too little of a D gene remains to name it. The CDR1 and CDR2 encoded by the germline V gene are SGHDT and YYEEEE. From the cysteine up to the phenylalanine, the CDR3 has a length of 15 residues. Here the CDR3 DNA is all that survives: 45 bases in frame from base 1. Trimming takes 2 bases from V and 0 bases from J, and the germline ends sit 9 bases apart.